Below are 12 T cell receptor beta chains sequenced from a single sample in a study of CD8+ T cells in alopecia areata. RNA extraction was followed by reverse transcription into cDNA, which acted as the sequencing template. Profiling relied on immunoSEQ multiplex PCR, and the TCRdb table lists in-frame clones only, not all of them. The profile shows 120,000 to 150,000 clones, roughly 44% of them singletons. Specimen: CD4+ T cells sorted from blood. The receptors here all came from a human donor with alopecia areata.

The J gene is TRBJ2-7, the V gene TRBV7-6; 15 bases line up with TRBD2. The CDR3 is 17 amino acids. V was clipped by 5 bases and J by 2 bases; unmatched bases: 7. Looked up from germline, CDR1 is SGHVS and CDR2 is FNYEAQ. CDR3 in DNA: TGTGCCAGCAGCCGTGGACTAGCGGGAGGGATCGCCTACGAGCAGTACTTC. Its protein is CASSRGLAGGIAYEQYF.

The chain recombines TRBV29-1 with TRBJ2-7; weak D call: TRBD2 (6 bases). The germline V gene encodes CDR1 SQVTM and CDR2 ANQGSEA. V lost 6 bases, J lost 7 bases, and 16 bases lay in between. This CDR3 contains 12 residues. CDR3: CSVDVGGTEQYF. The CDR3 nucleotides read TGCAGCGTGGACGTCGGAGGGACGGAGCAGTACTTC.

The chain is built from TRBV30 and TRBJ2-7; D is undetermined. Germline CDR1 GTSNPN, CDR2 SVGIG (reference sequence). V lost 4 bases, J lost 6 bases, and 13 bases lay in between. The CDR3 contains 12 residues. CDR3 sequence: CAWKRFGSEQYF. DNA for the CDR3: TGTGCCTGGAAACGATTCGGAAGCGAGCAGTACTTC.

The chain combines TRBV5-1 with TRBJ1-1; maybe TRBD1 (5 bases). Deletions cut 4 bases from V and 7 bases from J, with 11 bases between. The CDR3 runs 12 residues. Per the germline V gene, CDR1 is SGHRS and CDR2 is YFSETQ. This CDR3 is CASSPERGEAFF. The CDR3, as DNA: TGCGCCAGCAGCCCCGAGAGGGGTGAAGCTTTCTTT.

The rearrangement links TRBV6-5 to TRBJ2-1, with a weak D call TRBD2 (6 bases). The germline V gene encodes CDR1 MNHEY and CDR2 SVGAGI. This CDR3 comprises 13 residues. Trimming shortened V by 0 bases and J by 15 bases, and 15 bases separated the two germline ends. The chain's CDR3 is CASSYSTRTIPFF. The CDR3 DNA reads TGTGCCAGCAGTTACTCGACCAGGACTATTCCGTTCTTC.

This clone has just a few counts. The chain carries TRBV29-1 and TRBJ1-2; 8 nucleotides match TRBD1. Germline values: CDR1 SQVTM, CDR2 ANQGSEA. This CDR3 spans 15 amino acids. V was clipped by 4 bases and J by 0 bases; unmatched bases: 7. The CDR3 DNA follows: TGCAGCGTTGGAGCCGGGACAGGAGCTAACTATGGCTACACCTTC. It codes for CSVGAGTGANYGYTF.

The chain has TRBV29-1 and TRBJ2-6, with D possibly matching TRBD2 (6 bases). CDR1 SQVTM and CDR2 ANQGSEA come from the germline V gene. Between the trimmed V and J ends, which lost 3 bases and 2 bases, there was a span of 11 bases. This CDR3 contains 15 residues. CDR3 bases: TGCAGCGTTGAGGGGGGAAGAGCTGGGGCCAACGTCCTGACTTTC. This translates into CSVEGGRAGANVLTF.

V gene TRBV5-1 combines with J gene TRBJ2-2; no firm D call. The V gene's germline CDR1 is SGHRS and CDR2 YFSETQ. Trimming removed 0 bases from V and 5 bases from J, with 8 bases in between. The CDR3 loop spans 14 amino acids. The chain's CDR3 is CASSLEIGTGELFF. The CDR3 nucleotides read TGCGCCAGCAGCTTGGAGATCGGGACCGGGGAGCTGTTTTTT. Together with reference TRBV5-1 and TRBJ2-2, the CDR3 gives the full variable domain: KAGVTQTPRYLIKTRGQQVTLSCSPISGHRSVSWYQQTPGQGLQFLFEYFSETQRNKGNFPGRFSGRQFSNSRSEMNVSTLELGDSALYLCASSLEIGTGELFFGEGSRLTVL.

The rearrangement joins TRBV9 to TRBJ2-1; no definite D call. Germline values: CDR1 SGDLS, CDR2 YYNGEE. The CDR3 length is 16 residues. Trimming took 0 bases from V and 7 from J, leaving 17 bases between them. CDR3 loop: CASSVAPGDIGNEQFF. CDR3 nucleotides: TGTGCCAGCAGCGTAGCCCCCGGCGATATAGGTAATGAGCAGTTCTTC.

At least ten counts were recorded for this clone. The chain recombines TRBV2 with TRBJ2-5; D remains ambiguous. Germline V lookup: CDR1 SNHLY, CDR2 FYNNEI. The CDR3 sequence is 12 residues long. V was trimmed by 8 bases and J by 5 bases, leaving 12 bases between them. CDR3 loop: CASEVGMETQYF. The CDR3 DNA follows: TGTGCCAGCGAAGTAGGGATGGAGACCCAGTACTTC. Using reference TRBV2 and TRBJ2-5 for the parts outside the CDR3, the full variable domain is EPEVTQTPSHQVTQMGQEVILRCVPISNHLYFYWYRQILGQKVEFLVSFYNNEISEKSEIFDDQFSVERPDGSNFTLKIRSTKLEDSAMYFCASEVGMETQYFGPGTRLLVL.

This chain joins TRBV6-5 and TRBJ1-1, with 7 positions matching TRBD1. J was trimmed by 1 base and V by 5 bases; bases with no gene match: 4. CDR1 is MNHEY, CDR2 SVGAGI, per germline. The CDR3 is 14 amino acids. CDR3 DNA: TGTGCCAGCAGTACAGGGACAGCGAACACTGAAGCTTTCTTT. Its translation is CASSTGTANTEAFF.

The CDR3 bases are TGTGCCAGCATCCCGTACGGCGGGAGGGGACGGAAGGCAGATACGCAGTATTTT. Its translation: CASIPYGGRGRKADTQYF. V and J are TRBV27 and TRBJ2-3, with 9 bases matching TRBD2. The CDR3 is made up of 18 amino acids. Germline V gene sequence: CDR1 MNHEY, CDR2 SMNVEV (reference sequence). The V and J ends lost 7 bases and 4 bases, in that order; junction bases with no gene match: 18.